This TCR beta chain was sequenced during a study of blood T cell repertoires in COVID-19. Study-level information: Samples of COVID-19 (acute and convalescent) were obtained from the United States, Italy and Spain. In each case, the material was cDNA or gDNA derived from T cells, B-cell-depleted T cells, or PBMCs.

Patients from Seattle were sampled longitudinally, starting during active infection. The V and J ends lost 8 bases and 1 base, in that order; junction bases with no gene match: 14. The V gene's germline CDR1 is MNHEY and CDR2 SMNVEV (reference sequence). The CDR3 consists of 17 residues. TCRdb's copy holds only in-frame clones and misses some; the assay was immunoSEQ multiplex PCR. The repertoire includes 300,000 to 400,000 clones, around 89% of them detected once, and 3% sits in the top ten. The specimen sequenced was peripheral blood. V and J are TRBV27 and TRBJ2-3, with TRBD1 matching 8 bases. The TCR comes from a woman in her thirties with COVID-19, enrolled during active disease. The chain's CDR3 is CASLAWTGQGGTDTQYF. In DNA, the CDR3 is TGTGCCAGCTTAGCCTGGACAGGACAGGGTGGCACAGATACGCAGTATTTT.